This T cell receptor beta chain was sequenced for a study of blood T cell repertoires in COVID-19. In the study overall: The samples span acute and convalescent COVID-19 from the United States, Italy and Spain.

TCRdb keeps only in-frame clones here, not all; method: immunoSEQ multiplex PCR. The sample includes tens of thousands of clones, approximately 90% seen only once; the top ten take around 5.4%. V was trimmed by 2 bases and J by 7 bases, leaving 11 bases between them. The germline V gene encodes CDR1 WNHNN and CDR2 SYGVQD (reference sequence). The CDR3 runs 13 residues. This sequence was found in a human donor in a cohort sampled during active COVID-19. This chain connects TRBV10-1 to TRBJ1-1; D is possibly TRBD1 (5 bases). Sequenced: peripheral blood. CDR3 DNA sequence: TGCGCCAGCAGTGAGACAATGGGGCATGAAGCTTTCTTT. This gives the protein CASSETMGHEAFF.